This T cell receptor (beta chain) was recorded in a study of T cells after yellow fever vaccination. Study observations and caveats: A weaker secondary response peaked on day 5, the primary on day 15.

TCRdb re-derived calls from the 5' RACE reads in MiXCR, one entry per CDR3 protein. The data show 620,000 or so distinct CDR3 sequences, approximately 13% seen once. This CDR3 has 13 residues. V lost 3 bases and J 2 bases, leaving 7 bases between the germline ends. CDR1 and CDR2 (germline): LNHNV, YYDKDF (reference sequence). Comments on this clonotype: Its antigen remains unknown.

The sample in question was PBMCs, obtained on the day of the yellow fever booster vaccination. V and J are TRBV15 and TRBJ1-2, with no clear D. This sequence originates from a man aged 30 to 45 who received the YFV17D yellow fever vaccine. CDR3 coding DNA: TGTGCCACCAGCAGTGACGTAAACTATGGCTACACCTTC. Its translation: CATSSDVNYGYTF.